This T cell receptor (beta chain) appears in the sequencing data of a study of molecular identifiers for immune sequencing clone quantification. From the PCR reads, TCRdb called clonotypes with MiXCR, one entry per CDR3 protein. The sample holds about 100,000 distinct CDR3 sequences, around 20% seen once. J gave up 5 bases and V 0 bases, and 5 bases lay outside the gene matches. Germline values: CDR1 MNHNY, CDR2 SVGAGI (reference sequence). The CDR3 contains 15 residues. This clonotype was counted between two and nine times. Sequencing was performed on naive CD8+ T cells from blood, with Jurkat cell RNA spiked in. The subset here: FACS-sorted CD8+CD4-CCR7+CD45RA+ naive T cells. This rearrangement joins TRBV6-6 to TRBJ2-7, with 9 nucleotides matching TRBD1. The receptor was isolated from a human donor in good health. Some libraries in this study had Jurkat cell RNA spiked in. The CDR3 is CASSYSTGGRDEQYF. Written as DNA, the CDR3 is TGTGCCAGCAGTTACTCAACAGGGGGCCGGGACGAGCAGTACTTC.